The sequence of this TCR beta chain was determined in a study of CD8+ T cells in alopecia areata. cDNA serving as the sequencing template came from extracted, reverse transcribed RNA. Generated by immunoSEQ multiplex PCR, the TCRdb table keeps only in-frame clones and is missing some. The data hold more than 150,000 clones, with 40% to 55% observed a single time. V lost 3 bases and J 6 bases, leaving 12 bases between the germline ends. This CDR3 region has 14 residues. Germline assignment: CDR1 LNHDA and CDR2 SQIVND (reference sequence). Indicated treatment: oral pan-JAK inhibitor, 5-10 mg twice daily.

This receptor was taken from a human donor with alopecia areata. The gene calls are TRBV19 and TRBJ1-5; D may be TRBD1 (5 bases). The sample consisted of CD8+ T cells sorted from blood, taken at approximately week 51, from a patient treated with tofacitinib. The DNA for the CDR3 is TGTGCCAGTAGTATGAGGGGTATCGGTCAGCCCCAGCATTTT. As protein: CASSMRGIGQPQHF.